Listed here are 29 T cell receptor beta chains from one sample, sequenced in a study of response to subunit inactivated influenza vaccine. TCRdb itself ran the RT-PCR reads through MiXCR, one entry per CDR3 protein. Of some 480,000 distinct CDR3 sequences in the sample, roughly 9.8% were seen once. The sample was PBMCs from blood, taken roughly 46 days after vaccination. The receptors were gathered from a man between 50 and 59 years old who received an inactivated influenza vaccine.

This clonotype has a handful of counts. This sequence joins TRBV9 and TRBJ2-3, with 10 bases aligning to TRBD2. This CDR3 region has 17 residues. Germline trimming cut 3 bases from V and 0 bases from J; bases unmatched to any gene: 7. The V gene's germline CDR1 is SGDLS and CDR2 YYNGEE. CDR3 region: CASSAMGLATSTDTQYF. The CDR3 nucleotides read TGTGCCAGCAGCGCCATGGGACTAGCGACTAGCACAGATACGCAGTATTTT.

The rearrangement uses TRBV25-1 and TRBJ2-1; D might be TRBD2 (6 bases). The CDR3 has 14 residues. Germline V gene lookup returns CDR1 MGHDK and CDR2 SYGVNS. V lost 6 bases to trimming and J lost 3 bases, with 12 bases between them. CDR3 region: CASRTGTVYNEQFF. The CDR3 DNA sequence: TGTGCCAGCAGAACCGGGACTGTCTACAATGAGCAGTTCTTC.

J is TRBJ2-2 and V is TRBV5-1; no definite D call. Trimming cost V 0 bases and J 8 bases, with 14 bases left between them. Germline assignment: CDR1 SGHRS and CDR2 YFSETQ. This CDR3 contains 15 residues. As DNA, the CDR3 is TGCGCCAGCAGCTTGGAGCCCGTAAACTTGGGGGAGCTGTTTTTT. Its protein product is CASSLEPVNLGELFF.

This rearrangement joins TRBV20-1 to TRBJ2-5, with D hard to call. Germline loops: CDR1 DFQATT, CDR2 SNEGSKA (reference sequence). Trimming stripped 6 bases from V and 4 bases from J, with 15 bases between. The CDR3 covers 13 residues. This chain's CDR3 is CSAGNWGRETQYF. The CDR3 DNA reads as TGCAGTGCGGGGAATTGGGGTAGAGAGACCCAGTACTTC.

This clonotype showed up many times. The chain employs TRBV7-2 and TRBJ1-3, with D possibly being TRBD1 (5 bases). The CDR3 runs to 17 residues. V was shortened by 0 bases and J by 2 bases, with 14 bases between the two germline ends. Germline values: CDR1 SGHTA, CDR2 FQGNSA. Here the CDR3 reads CASSLADIGGTGNTIYF. CDR3 DNA: TGTGCCAGCAGCTTAGCGGATATCGGGGGAACTGGAAACACCATATATTTT. Supplemented by reference TRBV7-2 and TRBJ1-3, the full variable domain reads GAGVSQSPSNKVTEKGKDVELRCDPISGHTALYWYRQSLGQGLEFLIYFQGNSAPDKSGLPSDRFSAERTGGSVSTLTIQRTQQEDSAVYLCASSLADIGGTGNTIYFGEGSWLTVV.

J is TRBJ2-3 and V is TRBV7-9, with a tentative D call TRBD1 (6 bases). V lost 5 bases, J lost 2 bases, and 20 bases lay in between. CDR1 SEHNR and CDR2 FQNEAQ come from the germline V gene (reference sequence). CDR3 size: 17 residues. This CDR3 reads CASSAGVDSAFTDTQYF. The CDR3 bases are TGTGCCAGCAGCGCAGGCGTGGACAGTGCCTTCACAGATACGCAGTATTTT.

This clonotype has ten or more counts. The J gene is TRBJ2-2, the V gene TRBV5-1, with 7 nucleotides matching TRBD1. V shed 0 bases, J shed 0 bases, and the junction held 2 bases outside the gene matches. CDR3 length: 16 residues. Germline values: CDR1 SGHRS, CDR2 YFSETQ. Written as DNA, the CDR3 is TGCGCCAGCAGCTTGGACAGGGGCGCGAACACCGGGGAGCTGTTTTTT. Protein: CASSLDRGANTGELFF.

The chain recombines TRBV4-2 with TRBJ1-4; D gene uncertain. This CDR3 comprises 15 residues. The V end lost 0 bases, the J end lost 5 bases, and 10 bases lay between the germline ends. CDR1 and CDR2 (germline): LGHNA, YNFKEQ. The CDR3 coding sequence is TGTGCCAGCAGCCAAGATTTACGAGAAAATGAAAAACTGTTTTTT. Its translation is CASSQDLRENEKLFF.

V gene TRBV7-9 combines with J gene TRBJ2-7; 8 bases are shared with TRBD2. This CDR3 is built from 13 residues. Trimming took 3 bases from V and 7 from J; bases not matched to a gene: 5. From germline, CDR1 is SEHNR and CDR2 FQNEAQ (reference sequence). Here the CDR3 reads CASSFAGGREQYF. In nucleotides, the CDR3 is TGTGCCAGCAGCTTCGCGGGGGGCCGGGAGCAGTACTTC.

This clonotype was seen a handful of times. This chain joins TRBV2 and TRBJ1-6, with D unresolved. The V end was cut by 7 bases, the J end by 0 bases, with 10 bases between. CDR1 and CDR2 from the germline V gene are SNHLY and FYNNEI. This CDR3 is 15 amino acids long. CDR3 DNA sequence: TGTGCCAGCATTGCCGAAAGCTCCTATAATTCACCCCTCCACTTT. This translates into CASIAESSYNSPLHF.

In its sample, this clonotype was seen many times. This sequence joins TRBV7-9 and TRBJ2-5, with a possible D match to TRBD1 (6 bases). This CDR3 comprises 14 residues. Germline V gives CDR1 SEHNR, CDR2 FQNEAQ (reference sequence). The ends were cut back, 4 bases at V and 6 bases at J, with 15 bases in the middle. CDR3 bases: TGTGCCAGCAGCTCCCGTATCAGGGGTCAGACCCAGTACTTC. Protein: CASSSRIRGQTQYF.

The rearrangement uses TRBV4-2 and TRBJ1-6; D remains ambiguous. CDR1 is LGHNA and CDR2 is YNFKEQ in the germline V gene. Trimming left V 0 bases short and J 7 bases short, with 10 bases between. This CDR3 is built from 15 residues. The CDR3 bases are TGTGCCAGCAGCCAAGAAAAAAGTTTAAATTCACCCCTCCACTTT. Protein product: CASSQEKSLNSPLHF.

The genes are TRBV6-1 and TRBJ2-5; D might be TRBD2 (6 bases). The CDR3 has 15 residues. The V gene's germline CDR1 is MNHNS and CDR2 SASEGT. Deletions cut 2 bases from V and 4 bases from J, with 14 bases between. The CDR3 loop reads CASSELGGSAETQYF. The DNA of the CDR3 is TGTGCCAGCAGTGAACTGGGGGGTTCGGCAGAGACCCAGTACTTC.

A note on this clonotype: Since a much larger clone is just one base distant, this may be a read error. This rearrangement joins TRBV7-2 to TRBJ2-3; TRBD2 agrees at 11 bases. The CDR3 has 14 residues. In germline, CDR1 is SGHTA, CDR2 FQGNSA. The CDR3 loop reads CVSSPGLAADTQYF. CDR3 bases: TGTGTCAGCAGCCCGGGACTAGCGGCCGATACGCAGTATTTT.

The chain uses TRBV6-5 and TRBJ1-4; TRBD1 aligns across 10 bases. V shed 2 bases and J 7 bases; nucleotides not matched to a gene: 1. Germline CDR1 is MNHEY and CDR2 is SVGAGI. The CDR3 consists of 14 residues. CDR3 protein: CASSYRDRGEKLFF. The CDR3 DNA is TGTGCCAGCAGTTACCGGGACAGGGGTGAAAAACTGTTTTTT.

This clonotype was counted only a few times. V gene TRBV5-1 combines with J gene TRBJ2-7; 10 nucleotides align to TRBD2. Germline-derived CDR1 and CDR2 are SGHRS and YFSETQ. The V and J ends lost 0 bases and 4 bases, in that order; junction bases with no gene match: 4. This CDR3 is built from 15 residues. The CDR3 loop is CASSLDASGSYEQYF. CDR3 DNA: TGCGCCAGCAGCTTGGATGCTAGCGGGAGTTACGAGCAGTACTTC.

This clonotype was counted between two and nine times. This sequence joins TRBV7-2 and TRBJ2-1; weak D call: TRBD2 (6 bases). Trimming removed 0 bases from V and 12 bases from J, with 6 bases in between. Germline CDR1 is SGHTA and CDR2 is FQGNSA. This CDR3 comprises 11 residues. The CDR3 nucleotides are TGTGCCAGCAGCTTAGCGGGGGGGCAGTTCTTC. Amino acid sequence: CASSLAGGQFF.

This clonotype was recorded a few times. CDR3 region: CASSPQGVSYNEQFF. The DNA of the CDR3 is TGTGCCAGCAGCCCGCAGGGGGTCTCCTACAATGAGCAGTTCTTC. The chain couples TRBV7-2 to TRBJ2-1, with 7 bases fitting TRBD1. CDR3 size: 15 residues. Per the germline V gene, CDR1 is SGHTA and CDR2 is FQGNSA. V lost 5 bases and J lost 0; bases outside the gene matches: 4.

The chain recombines TRBV20-1 with TRBJ2-5, with D perhaps matching TRBD1 (6 bases). Germline lookup yields CDR1 DFQATT and CDR2 SNEGSKA (reference sequence). V lost 1 base and J 3 bases, leaving 12 bases between the germline ends. This CDR3 spans 14 amino acids. This CDR3 reads CSARGFAGEETQYF. In nucleotides, the CDR3 is TGCAGTGCTAGAGGGTTTGCAGGGGAAGAGACCCAGTACTTC.

V gene TRBV2 combines with J gene TRBJ2-3; D remains ambiguous. From germline, CDR1 is SNHLY and CDR2 FYNNEI. This CDR3 region has 13 residues. Trimming left V 3 bases short and J 3 bases short, with 7 bases between. The CDR3 DNA reads as TGTGCCAGCAGTGATAGGGTAACAGATACGCAGTATTTT. Translation: CASSDRVTDTQYF.

This clonotype was found a few times. J is TRBJ2-3 and V is TRBV5-1, with TRBD2 matching over 7 bases. Germline V gives CDR1 SGHRS, CDR2 YFSETQ. V shed 0 bases and J 5 bases; nucleotides not matched to a gene: 12. This CDR3 has 17 amino acids. The CDR3 spells CASSLVSAGPAGDTQYF. CDR3 in DNA: TGCGCCAGCAGCTTGGTATCAGCGGGGCCGGCCGGAGATACGCAGTATTTT.

This clonotype came up a few times. This chain uses TRBV5-1 with TRBJ2-1; D ambiguous. Deletions cut 2 bases from V and 4 bases from J, with 7 bases between. The germline gives CDR1 SGHRS, CDR2 YFSETQ. There are 13 residues in the CDR3. CDR3: CASSFLGYNEQFF. The CDR3 DNA sequence: TGCGCCAGCAGCTTTTTAGGGTACAATGAGCAGTTCTTC.

This rearrangement joins TRBV12-3 or TRBV12-4 to TRBJ1-2; the match to TRBD1 covers 7 bases. The CDR3 totals 16 residues. V lost 5 bases, J lost 0 bases, and 9 bases stayed unmatched. CDR3 protein: CASSPGRQGANYGYTF. CDR3 DNA sequence: TGTGCCAGCAGTCCTGGCCGACAGGGAGCTAACTATGGCTACACCTTC.

This clonotype was recorded a few times. J is TRBJ2-7 and V is TRBV9, with 9 bases that match TRBD2. The CDR3 runs to 15 residues. Germline V gene sequence: CDR1 SGDLS, CDR2 YYNGEE. Trimming removed 0 bases from V and 3 bases from J; junction bases left unmatched: 4. DNA for the CDR3: TGTGCCAGCAGCGTAGATATTAGCGGGGGCTACGAGCAGTACTTC. It translates to CASSVDISGGYEQYF.

The chain combines TRBV20-1 with TRBJ2-5; a weak D match, TRBD2 (6 bases). CDR1 DFQATT and CDR2 SNEGSKA come from the germline V gene (reference sequence). V was clipped by 1 base and J by 2 bases, with 29 bases between them. The CDR3 length is 20 residues. DNA of the CDR3: TGCAGTGCTAGAGCCTGGAGGGCCCCTACTCCCCAAGGAAAACAAGAGACCCAGTACTTC. Protein sequence: CSARAWRAPTPQGKQETQYF.

This clonotype was seen more than once but under ten times. The chain combines TRBV3-1 with TRBJ1-1; D call uncertain. The V and J ends lost 1 base and 11 bases respectively, with 8 bases between them. The V gene's germline CDR1 is LGHDT and CDR2 YNNKEL (reference sequence). This CDR3 comprises 11 residues. The CDR3 is CASSQGYGAFF. The CDR3 DNA reads as TGTGCCAGCAGCCAAGGGTACGGTGCTTTCTTT.

This chain uses TRBV5-5 with TRBJ2-3; 10 nucleotides agree with TRBD1. The junction had 8 bases not matched to a gene; V was cut back by 1 base and J by 6 bases. The CDR3 sequence is 16 residues long. Germline V gives CDR1 SGHKS, CDR2 YYEKEE (reference sequence). The CDR3 region is CASSLNLDRGLDTQYF. CDR3 DNA sequence: TGTGCCAGCAGCTTGAATCTGGACAGGGGGTTGGATACGCAGTATTTT.

The rearrangement uses TRBV12-3 or TRBV12-4 and TRBJ2-2; TRBD2 aligns across 10 bases. This CDR3 spans 14 amino acids. J gave up 7 bases and V 5 bases, and 4 bases lay outside the gene matches. Here the CDR3 DNA reads TGTGCCAGCAGTCCTCGACTAGCGGGCGGGGAGCTGTTTTTT. Amino acid sequence: CASSPRLAGGELFF.

V and J are TRBV5-5 and TRBJ1-3, with D maybe TRBD1 (5 bases). Germline V CDR1 and CDR2: SGHKS, YYEKEE (reference sequence). Trimming removed 5 bases from V and 0 bases from J, with 15 bases in between. The CDR3 covers 16 residues. The CDR3, as DNA: TGTGCCAGCAGTTCGGGACTCTTGAGCTCTGGAAACACCATATATTTT. It specifies CASSSGLLSSGNTIYF.